The 22 T cell receptor beta chains presented below share a single source sample, sequenced in a study of blood T cell repertoires in COVID-19. Here immunoSEQ multiplex PCR was the method, and the copy in TCRdb shows in-frame clones only, minus some. The data show hundreds of thousands of clones, around nine tenths seen once. Sequencing used PBMCs or T cells enriched from blood (not recorded which). These receptors were taken from a woman in her forties or fifties who had recovered from COVID-19.

The V and J genes are TRBV11-3 and TRBJ2-1, with 7 bases matching TRBD1. Germline CDR1 SGHNT, CDR2 YENEEA. The J segment lost 3 bases and the V segment lost 3 bases, leaving 2 bases of the junction unmatched. The CDR3 runs to 14 residues. CDR3 DNA sequence: TGTGCCAGCAGCTTGGGACAGTACTACAATGAGCAGTTCTTC. Translation gives CASSLGQYYNEQFF.

V usage is TRBV4-1 and J usage is TRBJ2-7, with 8 bases aligning to TRBD1. Germline CDR1 is MGHRA and CDR2 is YSYEKL. V dropped 1 base and J dropped 4; count of bases not matched to a gene: 6. The CDR3 is 15 amino acids. Here the CDR3 DNA reads TGCGCCAGCAGCCAAGGGACAGGGCGAGTATACGAGCAGTACTTC. It specifies CASSQGTGRVYEQYF.

Here the CDR3 DNA reads TGTGCCAGCAGCCGGGACAGTATCAATTCTGGAAACACCATATATTTT. It is translated as CASSRDSINSGNTIYF. The chain combines TRBV14 with TRBJ1-3; 7 nucleotides align to TRBD1. V was pared by 4 bases and J by 1 base, with 7 bases of the junction left unmatched. Germline CDR1 reads SGHDN; CDR2 reads FVKESK. The length of the CDR3 is 16 residues. The complete variable domain, with remaining parts taken from reference TRBV14 and TRBJ1-3, reads EAGVTQFPSHSVIEKGQTVTLRCDPISGHDNLYWYRRVMGKEIKFLLHFVKESKQDESGMPNNRFLAERTGGTYSTLKVQPAELEDSGVYFCASSRDSINSGNTIYFGEGSWLTVV.

V is TRBV5-1 and J is TRBJ2-5; 8 bases agree with TRBD1. Per germline, CDR1 SGHRS and CDR2 YFSETQ. Trimming removed 4 bases from V and 3 bases from J; junction bases left unmatched: 8. The CDR3 contains 15 residues. Here the CDR3 DNA reads TGCGCCAGCAGCCCTGGAGGACAGGGAGAAGAGACCCAGTACTTC. Translation gives CASSPGGQGEETQYF.

The V and J genes are TRBV15 and TRBJ1-3; 7 bases are a match to TRBD1. The V and J ends lost 0 bases and 0 bases, in that order; junction bases with no gene match: 8. In germline, CDR1 is LNHNV, CDR2 YYDKDF (reference sequence). CDR3 size: 18 residues. CDR3 sequence (DNA): TGTGCCACCAGCAGAGAGGGACAGACTTACAGCTCTGGAAACACCATATATTTT. Amino acids: CATSREGQTYSSGNTIYF.

The chain carries TRBV7-8 and TRBJ2-1; 7 bases match TRBD1. From germline, CDR1 is SGHVS and CDR2 FQNEAQ. This CDR3 contains 13 residues. After removal of 0 bases from V and 8 bases from J, the junction contained 1 base not matched to a gene. As DNA, the CDR3 is TGTGCCAGCAGCTTAGCCGACAGGGATGAGCAGTTCTTC. Its translation is CASSLADRDEQFF.

The chain joins TRBV6-2 or TRBV6-3 to TRBJ2-7; no reliable D call. This CDR3 is 13 amino acids long. Germline lookup yields CDR1 MNHEY and CDR2 SVGEGT. Trimming removed 6 bases at V and 2 bases at J, with 11 bases between. In DNA form, the CDR3 reads TGTGCCAGCAGCCACGACTCCACCTACGAGCAGTACTTC. Translating gives CASSHDSTYEQYF.

V usage is TRBV5-1 and J usage is TRBJ2-7; TRBD2 agrees at 7 bases. Trimming cost V 1 base and J 0 bases; bases outside gene matches: 16. CDR1 SGHRS and CDR2 YFSETQ come from the germline V gene. There are 19 residues in the CDR3. The CDR3 loop reads CASSLWVSGYGTSSYEQYF. In DNA form, the CDR3 reads TGCGCCAGCAGCTTGTGGGTTAGCGGGTACGGAACGAGCTCCTACGAGCAGTACTTC. The whole variable domain, remainder taken from reference TRBV5-1 and TRBJ2-7, is KAGVTQTPRYLIKTRGQQVTLSCSPISGHRSVSWYQQTPGQGLQFLFEYFSETQRNKGNFPGRFSGRQFSNSRSEMNVSTLELGDSALYLCASSLWVSGYGTSSYEQYFGPGTRLTVT.

Only a few counts were recorded for this clone. The gene calls are TRBV6-1 and TRBJ2-1; 11 bases are a match to TRBD1. CDR1 is MNHNS, CDR2 SASEGT, per germline. The V gene end was trimmed by 1 base and the J gene end by 8 bases; junction bases not matched to a gene: 1. This CDR3 is built from 14 residues. CDR3 sequence reads: CASSEGTGGDEQFF. In nucleotides, the CDR3 is TGTGCCAGCAGTGAAGGGACAGGGGGCGATGAGCAGTTCTTC.

The V and J genes are TRBV30 and TRBJ1-3, with D maybe TRBD1 (6 bases). From germline, CDR1 is GTSNPN and CDR2 SVGIG (reference sequence). CDR3 length: 11 amino acids. Trimming shortened V by 3 bases and J by 8 bases, and 8 bases separated the two germline ends. The chain's CDR3 is CAWRGTHTIYF. CDR3 in DNA: TGTGCCTGGAGGGGGACACACACCATATATTTT.

The chain combines TRBV9 with TRBJ2-1; 10 bases agree with TRBD2. The CDR3 covers 16 residues. The V gene's germline CDR1 is SGDLS and CDR2 YYNGEE. V shed 3 bases, J shed 5 bases, and the junction held 8 bases outside the gene matches. CDR3 nucleotide sequence: TGTGCCAGCAGCGCACCACTAGCGGGGACAAACAATGAGCAGTTCTTC. It encodes CASSAPLAGTNNEQFF.

The chain joins TRBV7-2 to TRBJ1-3; unclear D gene. The germline V and J ends were trimmed by 0 bases and 0 bases, with 6 bases remaining between them. Germline V lookup: CDR1 SGHTA, CDR2 FQGNSA. The CDR3 is made up of 15 amino acids. The DNA of the CDR3 is TGTGCCAGCAGCTTAGCAGAGAGCTCTGGAAACACCATATATTTT. It encodes CASSLAESSGNTIYF.

The chain carries TRBV5-4 and TRBJ1-6; no reliable D call. The germline V gene encodes CDR1 SGHNT and CDR2 YYREEE (reference sequence). V was trimmed by 3 bases and J by 8 bases, leaving 12 bases between them. This CDR3 is built from 14 residues. CDR3 in DNA: TGTGCCAGCAGCTCTCGACCTCGGGATTCACCCCTCCACTTT. Translated, it gives CASSSRPRDSPLHF.

V usage is TRBV7-6 and J usage is TRBJ2-7; D gene unclear. With 5 bases removed from V and 3 bases from J, the gap between germline ends came to 11 bases. CDR1 and CDR2 from the germline V gene are SGHVS and FNYEAQ. The CDR3 length is 13 residues. For the CDR3, the DNA is TGTGCCAGCAGCCGCGCCTCGGGCTACGAGCAGTACTTC. This translates into CASSRASGYEQYF.

The genes are TRBV27 and TRBJ1-6; perhaps TRBD1 as D (6 bases). This CDR3 is 15 amino acids long. Germline V CDR1 and CDR2: MNHEY, SMNVEV (reference sequence). With 2 bases removed from V and 9 bases from J, the gap between germline ends came to 14 bases. The DNA of the CDR3 is TGTGCCAGCAGTTTAAAGTCAGGGGCCGGTTCACCCCTCCACTTT. Amino acids: CASSLKSGAGSPLHF.

The chain has TRBV18 and TRBJ1-3; TRBD1 matches at 7 bases. Germline CDR1 and CDR2: KGHSH and LQKENI. V dropped 4 bases and J dropped 6; count of bases not matched to a gene: 3. The CDR3 sequence is 13 residues long. CDR3 protein: CASSRDSENTIYF. The CDR3 region has the DNA TGTGCCAGCTCACGGGACAGTGAAAACACCATATATTTT.

The rearrangement joins TRBV27 to TRBJ1-2; 10 bases align to TRBD1. The length of the CDR3 is 17 residues. Trimming removed 0 bases from V and 3 bases from J; junction bases left unmatched: 7. Germline assignment: CDR1 MNHEY and CDR2 SMNVEV (reference sequence). CDR3 sequence: CASSLSPTGGFYYGYTF. The CDR3 DNA reads as TGTGCCAGCAGTTTATCCCCGACAGGGGGCTTTTACTATGGCTACACCTTC.

V and J are TRBV4-1 and TRBJ2-3; 7 bases match TRBD2. Germline V gene data show CDR1 as MGHRA and CDR2 as YSYEKL. This CDR3 is 16 amino acids long. The ends lost 1 base at V and 4 bases at J; junction bases unmatched: 8. The CDR3 loop is CASSQGASGSADTQYF. Written as DNA, the CDR3 is TGCGCCAGCAGCCAAGGGGCTAGCGGTTCAGCAGATACGCAGTATTTT.

The chain uses TRBV2 and TRBJ1-2; the D is unclear. Germline V CDR1 and CDR2: SNHLY, FYNNEI. Trimming took off 4 bases at V and 7 bases at J, with 16 bases between the two ends. The CDR3 covers 14 residues. The CDR3 here is CASSASAGWFGYTF. CDR3 sequence (DNA): TGTGCCAGCAGTGCTTCGGCGGGGTGGTTTGGCTACACCTTC.

This chain links TRBV5-1 with TRBJ1-2; 9 bases agree with TRBD1. Germline trimming cut 3 bases from V and 5 bases from J; bases unmatched to any gene: 2. Germline values: CDR1 SGHRS, CDR2 YFSETQ. The CDR3 covers 13 residues. CDR3 region: CASSWTGDYGYTF. Written as DNA, the CDR3 is TGCGCCAGCAGCTGGACAGGGGATTATGGCTACACCTTC.

V usage is TRBV27 and J usage is TRBJ2-3; D may be TRBD2 (5 bases). The V gene's germline CDR1 is MNHEY and CDR2 SMNVEV (reference sequence). CDR3 length: 16 amino acids. V was pared by 6 bases and J by 1 base, with 17 bases between. CDR3 sequence (DNA): TGTGCCAGCAGAGCTTGGACTCCACCTGGCACAGATACGCAGTATTTT. Its protein is CASRAWTPPGTDTQYF.

The V and J genes are TRBV5-1 and TRBJ2-3; 12 bases are a match to TRBD2. The CDR3 runs to 15 residues. V gave up 4 bases and J gave up 6 bases; unmatched junction bases: 6. From germline, CDR1 is SGHRS and CDR2 YFSETQ. Here the CDR3 DNA reads TGCGCCAGCAGCCCTAGCGGGGGGGCCTTTGATACGCAGTATTTT. This encodes CASSPSGGAFDTQYF.